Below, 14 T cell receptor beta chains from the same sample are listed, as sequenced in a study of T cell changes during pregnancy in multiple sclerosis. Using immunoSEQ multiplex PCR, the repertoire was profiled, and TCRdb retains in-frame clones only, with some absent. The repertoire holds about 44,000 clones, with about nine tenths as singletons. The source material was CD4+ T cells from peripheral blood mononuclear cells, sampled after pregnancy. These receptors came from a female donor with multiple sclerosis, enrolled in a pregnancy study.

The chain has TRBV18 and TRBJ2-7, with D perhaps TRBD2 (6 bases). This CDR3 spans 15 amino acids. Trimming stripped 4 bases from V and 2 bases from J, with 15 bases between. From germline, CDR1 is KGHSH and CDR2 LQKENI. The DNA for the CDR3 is TGTGCCAGCTCACTCGTAGCGGAAAAGGCCTACGAGCAGTACTTC. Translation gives CASSLVAEKAYEQYF.

CDR3 sequence reads: CASGTGTGNEQYF. CDR3 bases: TGTGCCAGCGGCACCGGGACAGGGAACGAGCAGTACTTC. This rearrangement joins TRBV2 to TRBJ2-7, with 9 bases aligning to TRBD1. This CDR3 contains 13 residues. V lost 8 bases and J lost 5; bases outside the gene matches: 7. CDR1 SNHLY and CDR2 FYNNEI come from the germline V gene.

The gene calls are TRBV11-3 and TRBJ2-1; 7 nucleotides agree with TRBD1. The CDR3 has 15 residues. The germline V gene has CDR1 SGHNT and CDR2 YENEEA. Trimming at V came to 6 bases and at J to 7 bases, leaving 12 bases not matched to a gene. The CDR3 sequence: CASSRQGRRWNEQFF. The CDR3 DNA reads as TGTGCCAGCAGTAGACAGGGACGGAGGTGGAATGAGCAGTTCTTC.

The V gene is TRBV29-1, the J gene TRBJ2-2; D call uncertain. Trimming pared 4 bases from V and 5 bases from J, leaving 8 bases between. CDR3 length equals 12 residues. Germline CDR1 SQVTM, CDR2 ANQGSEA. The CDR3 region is CSVGSPTGELFF. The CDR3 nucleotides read TGCAGCGTTGGTTCCCCGACCGGGGAGCTGTTTTTT.

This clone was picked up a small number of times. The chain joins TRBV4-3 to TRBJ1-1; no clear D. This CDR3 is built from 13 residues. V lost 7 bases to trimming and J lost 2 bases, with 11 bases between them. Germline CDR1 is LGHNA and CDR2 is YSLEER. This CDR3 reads CASTGRYNTEAFF. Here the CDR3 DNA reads TGCGCCAGCACCGGCAGGTACAACACTGAAGCTTTCTTT.

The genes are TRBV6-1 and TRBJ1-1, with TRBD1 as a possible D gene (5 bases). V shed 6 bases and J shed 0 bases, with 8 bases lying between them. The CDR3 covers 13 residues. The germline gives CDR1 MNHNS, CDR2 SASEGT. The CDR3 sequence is CASRGGMNTEAFF. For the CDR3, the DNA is TGTGCCAGCAGGGGGGGGATGAACACTGAAGCTTTCTTT.

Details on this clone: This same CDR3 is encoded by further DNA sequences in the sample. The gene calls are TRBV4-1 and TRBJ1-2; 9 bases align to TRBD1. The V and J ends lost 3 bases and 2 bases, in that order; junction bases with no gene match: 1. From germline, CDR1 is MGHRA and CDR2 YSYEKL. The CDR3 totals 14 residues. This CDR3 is CASSQGTGNYGYTF. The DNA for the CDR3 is TGCGCCAGCAGCCAGGGGACAGGGAACTATGGCTACACCTTC.

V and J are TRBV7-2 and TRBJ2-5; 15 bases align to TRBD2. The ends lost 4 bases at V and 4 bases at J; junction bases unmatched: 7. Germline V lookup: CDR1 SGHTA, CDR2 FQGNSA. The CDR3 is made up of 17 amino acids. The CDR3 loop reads CASSSGLAGGVGETQYF. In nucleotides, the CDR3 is TGTGCCAGCAGCTCGGGACTAGCGGGAGGTGTAGGAGAGACCCAGTACTTC.

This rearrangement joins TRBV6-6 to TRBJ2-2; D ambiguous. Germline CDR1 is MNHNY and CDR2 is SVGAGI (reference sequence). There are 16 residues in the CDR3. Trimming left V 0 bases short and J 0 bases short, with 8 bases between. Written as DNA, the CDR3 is TGTGCCAGCAGTTACTCGTCCGAGTCGAACACCGGGGAGCTGTTTTTT. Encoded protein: CASSYSSESNTGELFF.

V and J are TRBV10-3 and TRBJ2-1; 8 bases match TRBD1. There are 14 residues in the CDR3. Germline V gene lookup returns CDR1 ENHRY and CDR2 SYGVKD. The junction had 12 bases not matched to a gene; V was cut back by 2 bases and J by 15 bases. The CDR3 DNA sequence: TGTGCCATCAGTGAGGGCAACAGGGGGTTGCGGGGGTTCTTC. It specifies CAISEGNRGLRGFF.

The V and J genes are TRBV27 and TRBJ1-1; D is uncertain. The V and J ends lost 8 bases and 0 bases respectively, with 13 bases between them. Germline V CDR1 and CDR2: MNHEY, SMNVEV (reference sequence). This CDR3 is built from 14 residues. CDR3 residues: CASGSGRMNTEAFF. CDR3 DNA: TGTGCCAGCGGGTCCGGGAGAATGAACACTGAAGCTTTCTTT.

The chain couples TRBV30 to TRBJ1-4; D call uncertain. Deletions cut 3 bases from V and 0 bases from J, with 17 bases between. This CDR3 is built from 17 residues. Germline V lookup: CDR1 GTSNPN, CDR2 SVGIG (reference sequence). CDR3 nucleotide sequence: TGTGCCTGGAGGGCCCCCGGGTCCCGAGCAACTAATGAAAAACTGTTTTTT. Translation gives CAWRAPGSRATNEKLFF.

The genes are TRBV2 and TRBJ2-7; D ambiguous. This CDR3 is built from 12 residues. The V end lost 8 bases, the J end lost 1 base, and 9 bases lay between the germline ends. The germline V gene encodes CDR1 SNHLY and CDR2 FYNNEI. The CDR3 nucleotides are TGTGCCAGCCGAGGAAATTCCTACGAGCAGTACTTC. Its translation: CASRGNSYEQYF.

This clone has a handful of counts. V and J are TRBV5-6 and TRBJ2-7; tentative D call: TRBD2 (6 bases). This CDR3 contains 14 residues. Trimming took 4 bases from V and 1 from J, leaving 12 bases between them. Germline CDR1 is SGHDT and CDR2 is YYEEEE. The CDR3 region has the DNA TGTGCCAGCAGCGATTGGAGGGTATCCTACGAGCAGTACTTC. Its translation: CASSDWRVSYEQYF.